The source of this T cell receptor (beta chain) is a study of OX40 agonist ivuxolimab in advanced cancers. Study summary: Previous treatment with anti-PD-1, anti-PD-L1 or anti-CTLA-4 therapy was allowed; more than 35% had received some.

The V gene end was trimmed by 4 bases and the J gene end by 11 bases; junction bases not matched to a gene: 17. Per the germline V gene, CDR1 is MDHEN and CDR2 is SYDVKM. The CDR3 consists of 16 residues. Libraries were prepared by immunoSEQ multiplex PCR; TCRdb keeps only in-frame clonotypes and omits some of them. Found here are roughly 77,000 clones, roughly 80% of them singletons; the top ten hold about 0.51%. Overall study findings and caveats: Expanded clones belonging to CD8+ T cells outnumbered, on average, those of CD4+. Researchers did not determine the expanded peripheral T cells' antigen specificity.

This clone was recorded only once. Its matching antigen is unknown. The starting material was CD4+ or CD8+ T cells sorted from blood, obtained in a trial of the OX40 agonist ivuxolimab. The clonotype comes from an adult with an advanced solid tumor such as melanoma, head and neck, liver or kidney cancer. The chain has TRBV28 and TRBJ1-1, with 9 bases fitting TRBD1. CDR3 sequence reads: CASSYYTGGEGSSAFF. The CDR3 DNA sequence: TGTGCCAGCAGTTACTACACAGGGGGCGAAGGATCATCGGCTTTCTTT.